A selection of T cell receptor beta chains follows, all from one sample in a study of T cell changes during pregnancy in multiple sclerosis. Only in-frame clones appear in the TCRdb table, and some are missing; sequencing was by immunoSEQ multiplex PCR. The sample includes around 55,000 clones, around 94% of them seen just once. This specimen was CD8+ T cells from peripheral blood mononuclear cells, taken in the third trimester of pregnancy. These TCRs come from a female donor with multiple sclerosis, enrolled in a pregnancy study. Both conserved end residues are part of each CDR3. A D gene is named only where the DNA matches it firmly. A clone size is listed for some rows: how often the clone was seen (once, few, many), or a class if it is expanded.

clone size,D gene,V gene,J gene,CDR3 protein,CDR3 DNA
once,TRBD1,TRBV5-4,TRBJ2-7,CASSQLQGGHDEQYF,TGTGCCAGCAGCCAGCTACAGGGGGGTCACGACGAGCAGTACTTC
.,TRBD1,TRBV5-1,TRBJ1-5,CASSVQGGSNQPQHF,TGCGCCAGCAGCGTACAGGGGGGTAGCAATCAGCCCCAGCATTTT
.,.,TRBV11-2,TRBJ2-6,CASSLGGSWANVLTF,TGTGCCAGCAGCTTAGGCGGGTCGTGGGCCAACGTCCTGACTTTC
once,TRBD2,TRBV7-9,TRBJ2-3,CASSYLAGAGDTQYF,TGTGCCAGCAGCTACCTAGCGGGAGCGGGAGATACGCAGTATTTT
few,.,TRBV13,TRBJ2-3,CASRPISGGPEGPDTQYF,TGTGCCAGCAGGCCTATTAGCGGAGGCCCAGAGGGCCCAGATACGCAGTATTTT
.,.,TRBV10-3,TRBJ1-5,CAISNQGPNQPQHF,TGTGCCATCAGCAATCAGGGTCCGAATCAGCCCCAGCATTTT
.,TRBD2,TRBV28,TRBJ2-2,CASKPAGDQNGELFF,TGTGCCAGCAAACCAGCGGGAGATCAGAACGGGGAGCTGTTTTTT
.,.,TRBV4-3,TRBJ2-4,CASSQGGGGIQYF,TGCGCCAGCAGCCAAGGGGGAGGCGGCATTCAGTACTTC
.,.,TRBV6-5,TRBJ1-1,CASSYSRLAEAFF,TGTGCCAGCAGTTACTCGCGACTCGCTGAAGCTTTCTTT
.,.,TRBV6-1,TRBJ2-7,CASSGPIAYEQYF,TGTGCCAGCAGTGGTCCAATAGCCTACGAGCAGTACTTC
.,TRBD2,TRBV13,TRBJ2-1,CASSPGTSGIYNEQFF,TGTGCCAGCAGCCCCGGGACTAGCGGTATATACAATGAGCAGTTCTTC
few,TRBD2,TRBV4-2,TRBJ2-7,CASSPGLAGVYEQYF,TGTGCCAGCAGCCCTGGACTAGCGGGAGTCTACGAGCAGTACTTC
once,.,TRBV7-2,TRBJ1-2,CASSRPEWTNYGYTF,TGTGCCAGCAGCCGACCGGAGTGGACTAACTATGGCTACACCTTC
.,.,TRBV9,TRBJ2-1,CASSVGNRAPPQFF,TGTGCCAGCAGCGTAGGGAACAGGGCCCCTCCCCAGTTCTTC
.,TRBD2,TRBV27,TRBJ2-1,CASSSGRLAGSNEQFF,TGTGCCAGCAGTTCTGGGAGACTAGCGGGTTCCAATGAGCAGTTCTTC
.,.,TRBV5-6,TRBJ1-5,CASSLEGYHQPQHF,TGTGCCAGCAGCTTGGAGGGGTATCATCAGCCCCAGCATTTT
.,TRBD1,TRBV9,TRBJ1-1,CASSADSNIGTGLEAFF,TGTGCCAGCAGCGCTGACTCCAATATTGGGACAGGCCTTGAAGCTTTCTTT
once,TRBD2,TRBV4-2,TRBJ2-2,CASSQAALAGVGELFF,TGTGCCAGCAGCCAGGCCGCGCTAGCGGGAGTCGGGGAGCTGTTTTTT
.,TRBD1,TRBV5-1,TRBJ2-7,CASSPQGQGYEQYF,TGCGCCAGCAGCCCGCAGGGACAGGGCTACGAGCAGTACTTC
.,TRBD2,TRBV11-2,TRBJ2-3,CASSLGRLAGTRDTQYF,TGTGCCAGCAGCTTAGGAAGGCTAGCGGGGACCCGGGATACGCAGTATTTT
.,TRBD2,TRBV5-3,TRBJ2-1,CARVASGRIEQFF,TGTGCCAGAGTCGCTAGCGGGAGGATTGAGCAGTTCTTC
.,TRBD2,TRBV29-1,TRBJ2-5,CGGAGGLETQYF,TGCGGGGGGGCGGGAGGTCTGGAGACCCAGTACTTC
.,.,TRBV5-6,TRBJ2-7,CASTPGTSYEQYF,TGTGCCAGCACCCCTGGGACATCGTACGAGCAGTACTTC
few,.,TRBV27,TRBJ2-3,CASSLSRTGSTDTQYF,TGTGCCAGCAGTTTATCGAGAACAGGGAGCACAGATACGCAGTATTTT
.,TRBD2,TRBV4-3,TRBJ2-1,CASSLGLAGDFYNEQFF,TGCGCCAGCAGCCTGGGACTAGCGGGAGATTTCTACAATGAGCAGTTCTTC
.,TRBD1,TRBV7-9,TRBJ2-1,CASSLARGFNEQFF,TGTGCCAGCAGCTTAGCCAGGGGGTTCAATGAGCAGTTCTTC
.,.,TRBV19,TRBJ1-1,CASSIGPVEAFF,TGTGCCAGTAGTATAGGTCCGGTAGAAGCTTTCTTT
.,TRBD1,TRBV2,TRBJ1-5,CASSELGDRVYQPQHF,TGTGCCAGCAGTGAACTCGGGGACAGGGTCTATCAGCCCCAGCATTTT
.,.,TRBV7-9,TRBJ2-7,CASSFPNSAYEQYF,TGTGCCAGCAGCTTCCCCAACAGTGCCTACGAGCAGTACTTC
.,TRBD2,TRBV19,TRBJ2-1,CASSLLAGGALDEQFF,TGTGCCAGTAGTCTACTAGCGGGAGGCGCCTTGGATGAGCAGTTCTTC
once,TRBD2,TRBV7-6,TRBJ2-1,CASTLAGAHEQFF,TGTGCCAGCACACTAGCGGGAGCCCATGAGCAGTTCTTC
.,.,TRBV28,TRBJ1-1,CASSHGRGVNTEAFF,TGTGCCAGCAGCCACGGTCGGGGTGTGAACACTGAAGCTTTCTTT
.,TRBD2,TRBV4-1,TRBJ2-5,CASARLAAQETQYF,TGCGCCTCTGCCCGCCTAGCGGCCCAAGAGACCCAGTACTTC
.,.,TRBV4-1,TRBJ2-5,CASSQGGSPGHLPETQYF,TGCGCCAGCAGCCAAGGGGGGTCCCCGGGACATTTGCCCGAGACCCAGTACTTC
once,.,TRBV4-3,TRBJ2-5,CASSRLAFQETQYF,TGCGCCAGCAGCCGCCTTGCGTTTCAAGAGACCCAGTACTTC
.,TRBD1,TRBV14,TRBJ2-7,CASSQEGTGTYEQYF,TGTGCCAGCAGCCAAGAAGGGACAGGGACCTACGAGCAGTACTTC
.,.,TRBV2,TRBJ1-3,CASRERQTGNTIYF,TGTGCCAGCAGGGAGAGGCAGACTGGAAACACCATATATTTT
.,.,TRBV2,TRBJ1-2,CASSERGGYYGYTF,TGTGCCAGCAGTGAAAGGGGAGGTTACTATGGCTACACCTTC
once,TRBD2,TRBV9,TRBJ2-5,CASSVAGVAGETQYF,TGTGCCAGCAGCGTAGCGGGGGTAGCGGGAGAGACCCAGTACTTC
.,.,TRBV7-8,TRBJ2-7,CASSLGAVPYEQYF,TGTGCCAGCAGCTTAGGGGCAGTTCCCTACGAGCAGTACTTC
.,.,TRBV7-2,TRBJ2-7,CASSLLQELREQYF,TGTGCCAGCAGCCTATTACAGGAATTGAGGGAGCAGTACTTC
.,.,TRBV4-1,TRBJ1-1,CASSQDLSSEAFF,TGCGCCAGCAGCCAAGATTTGTCTTCGGAAGCTTTCTTT
.,.,TRBV2,TRBJ1-4,CASSDDSRGWANEKLFF,TGTGCCAGCAGTGATGACAGCCGAGGTTGGGCTAATGAAAAACTGTTTTTT
few,TRBD2,TRBV4-2,TRBJ2-7,CASSQDLAGGYEQYF,TGTGCCAGCAGCCAAGATCTAGCGGGAGGTTACGAGCAGTACTTC
.,TRBD1,TRBV5-4,TRBJ2-7,CASSRDRGYYEQYF,TGTGCCAGCAGCCGGGACAGGGGGTATTACGAGCAGTACTTC
.,.,TRBV4-1,TRBJ2-7,CASSQDTGAYEQYF,TGCGCCAGCAGCCAAGACACCGGGGCCTACGAGCAGTACTTC
.,.,TRBV5-1,TRBJ2-5,CASRLGIGLPETQYF,TGCGCCAGCAGACTCGGGATAGGGCTTCCAGAGACCCAGTACTTC
.,.,TRBV4-2,TRBJ1-3,CASSQAPPGREGNTIYF,TGTGCCAGCAGCCAAGCACCACCGGGGAGGGAAGGAAACACCATATATTTT
.,TRBD2,TRBV27,TRBJ2-7,CASRAGLNSYEQYF,TGTGCCAGCAGAGCGGGACTCAACTCCTACGAGCAGTACTTC
once,TRBD2,TRBV4-1,TRBJ2-7,CASSQKAILAGSYEQYF,TGCGCCAGCAGCCAAAAGGCCATACTAGCGGGGTCCTACGAGCAGTACTTC
.,.,TRBV6-6,TRBJ2-5,CASSYSTQEETQYF,TGTGCCAGCAGTTACTCGACACAGGAAGAGACCCAGTACTTC
.,.,TRBV29-1,TRBJ2-7,CSVEDLEGYEQYF,TGCAGCGTTGAAGATTTGGAGGGCTACGAGCAGTACTTC